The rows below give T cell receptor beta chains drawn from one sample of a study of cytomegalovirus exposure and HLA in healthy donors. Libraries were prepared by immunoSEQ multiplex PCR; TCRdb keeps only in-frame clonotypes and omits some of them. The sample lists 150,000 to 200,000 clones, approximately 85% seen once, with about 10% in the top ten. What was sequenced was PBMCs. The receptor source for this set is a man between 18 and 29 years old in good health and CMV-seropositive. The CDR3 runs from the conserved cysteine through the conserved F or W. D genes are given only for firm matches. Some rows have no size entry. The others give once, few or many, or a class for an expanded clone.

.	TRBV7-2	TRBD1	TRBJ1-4	TGTGCCAGCAGCCTAGGGCCGACAGGGACTAATGAAAAACTGTTTTTT	CASSLGPTGTNEKLFF
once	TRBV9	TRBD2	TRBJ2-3	TGTGCCAGCAGCCCAGGGGGTAGCGGGGGGGCGCATACGCAGTATTTT	CASSPGGSGGAHTQYF
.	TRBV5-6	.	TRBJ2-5	TGTGCCAGCAGCTTACTGACAGGACATCAAGAGACCCAGTACTTC	CASSLLTGHQETQYF
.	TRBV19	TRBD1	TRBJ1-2	TGTGCCAGCAGAACGGGACAGGGGAACTATGGCTACACCTTC	CASRTGQGNYGYTF
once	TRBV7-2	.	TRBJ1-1	TGTGCCAGCAGCTTGCGGGCGAGTGAAGCTTTCTTT	CASSLRASEAFF
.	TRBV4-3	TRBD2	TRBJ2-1	TGCGCCAGCAGCCAAGATTTGACTAGCGGTCCCCCTTACAATGAGCAGTTCTTC	CASSQDLTSGPPYNEQFF
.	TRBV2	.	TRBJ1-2	TGTGCCACCCCGCGGGGGGCTGGGGGCTACACCTTC	CATPRGAGGYTF
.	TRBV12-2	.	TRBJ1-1	TGTGCAAGTCACCAGAAAGGGGGCACTGAAGCTTTCTTT	CASHQKGGTEAFF
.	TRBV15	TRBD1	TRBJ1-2	TGTGCCACCAGCGACAGGGTATCGGATGGCTACACCTTC	CATSDRVSDGYTF
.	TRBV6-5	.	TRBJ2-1	TGTGCCAGCAGTCCCCGACTCGCAAACAATGAGCAGTTCTTC	CASSPRLANNEQFF
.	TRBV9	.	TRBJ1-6	TGTGCCAGCAGCGTAGGGGAGGGGAGCTCCTATAATTCACCCCTCCACTTT	CASSVGEGSSYNSPLHF
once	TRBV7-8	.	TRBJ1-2	TGTGCCAGCAGCTCCGGGACGGGGGACTATGGCTACACCTTC	CASSSGTGDYGYTF
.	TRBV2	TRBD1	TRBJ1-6	TGTGCCAGCAGAGTAGGGGGCGAAGATTCACCCCTCCACTTT	CASRVGGEDSPLHF
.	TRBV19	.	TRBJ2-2	TGTGCCAGTTGGGCAGTCGGGGAGCTGTTTTTT	CASWAVGELFF
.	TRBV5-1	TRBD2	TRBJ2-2	TGCGCCAGCAGCTTGGCAGCGGGACTAGCGGGCGGTTGGGAGCTGTTTTTT	CASSLAAGLAGGWELFF
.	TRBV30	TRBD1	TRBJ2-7	TGTGCCTGGGGGTCGGGACAGGGGGTCTTTTACGAGCAGTACTTC	CAWGSGQGVFYEQYF
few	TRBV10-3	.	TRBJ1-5	TGTGCCATCAGTGATCGAGATGAGTCAGGGCCCCAGCATTTT	CAISDRDESGPQHF
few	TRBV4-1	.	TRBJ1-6	TGCGCCAGCAGCCAAGAGGGGGCGGGAGGTAATTCACCCCTCCACTTT	CASSQEGAGGNSPLHF
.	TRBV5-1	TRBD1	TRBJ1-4	TGCGCCAGCAGCTTGGCCGGGACAGGAGAAAAACTGTTTTTT	CASSLAGTGEKLFF
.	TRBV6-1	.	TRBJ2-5	TGTGCCAGCAGTGAAATCCGGGGAAGTGAGACCCAGTACTTC	CASSEIRGSETQYF
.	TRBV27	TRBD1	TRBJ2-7	TGTGCCAGCAGTTTCTATCCTCCGGGACAGGGTATCACCCTCCAATCTGCCGAGCAGTACTTC	CASSFYPPGQGITLQSAEQYF
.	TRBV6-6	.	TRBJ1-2	TGTGCCAGCAGTTACTCGGAGGGTGGCTACACCTTC	CASSYSEGGYTF
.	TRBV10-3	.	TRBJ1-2	TGTGCCATCAGTGAGTCGACTCTGGGGAGACCAGAGTGGGGCTACACCTTC	CAISESTLGRPEWGYTF
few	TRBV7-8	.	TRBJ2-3	TGTGCCAGCAGCTTAGACGGAGCAGATACGCAGTATTTT	CASSLDGADTQYF
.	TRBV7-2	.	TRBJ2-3	TGTGCCAGCAGCTCCCAACCGGGGGCAGATACGCAGTATTTT	CASSSQPGADTQYF
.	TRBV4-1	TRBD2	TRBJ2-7	TGCGCCAGCACCGCCAGCGGGGGGGCCTACGAGCAGTACTTC	CASTASGGAYEQYF
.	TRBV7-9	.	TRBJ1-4	TGTGCCAGCAGCTGGGAGGGGGTAGCAACTAATGAAAAACTGTTTTTT	CASSWEGVATNEKLFF
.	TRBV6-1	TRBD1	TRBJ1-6	TGTGCCAGCAGTGAAAGACAGGGACAGTCACCCCTCCACTTT	CASSERQGQSPLHF
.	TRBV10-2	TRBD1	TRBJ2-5	TGCGCCAGCAGTGATTCGACAGGGTGGGAGACCCAGTACTTC	CASSDSTGWETQYF
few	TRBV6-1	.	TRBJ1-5	TGTGCCAGCAGTGAAAATGGGCAGAAAGATCAGCCCCAGCATTTT	CASSENGQKDQPQHF
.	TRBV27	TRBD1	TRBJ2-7	TGTGCCAGCAGTCCGGGGACAGGGGAGTACGAGCAGTACTTC	CASSPGTGEYEQYF
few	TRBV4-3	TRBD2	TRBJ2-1	TGCGCCAGCAGCCAAGATACGGGGGGTATATACAATGAGCAGTTCTTC	CASSQDTGGIYNEQFF
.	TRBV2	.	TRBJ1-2	TGTGCCAGCAGTGACGGCTGGGAGGGCTATGGCTACACCTTC	CASSDGWEGYGYTF
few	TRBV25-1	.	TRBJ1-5	TGTGCCAGCAGTGACCGCACTATGAATCAGCCCCAGCATTTT	CASSDRTMNQPQHF
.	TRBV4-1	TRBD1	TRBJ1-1	TGCGCCAGCAGCCCACGACAGGGGAGTTCGAACACTGAAGCTTTCTTT	CASSPRQGSSNTEAFF
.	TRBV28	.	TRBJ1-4	TGTGCCAGCAGCATAGGGGGGGGCGATGAAAAACTGTTTTTT	CASSIGGGDEKLFF
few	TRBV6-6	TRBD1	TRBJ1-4	TGTGCCAGCAGTGGACAGGGGTCAGGTGAAAAACTGTTTTTT	CASSGQGSGEKLFF
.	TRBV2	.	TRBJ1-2	TGTGCCAGCAGTACAGACAGAAACTATGGCTACACCTTC	CASSTDRNYGYTF
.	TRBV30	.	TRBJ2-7	TGTGCCTGGAGTGTATCCCAGGGAAAGGTCCTGTACTTC	CAWSVSQGKVLYF
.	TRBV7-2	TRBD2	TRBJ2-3	TGTGCCAGCAACTTCGGGGGGGCCCTTGATACGCAGTATTTT	CASNFGGALDTQYF